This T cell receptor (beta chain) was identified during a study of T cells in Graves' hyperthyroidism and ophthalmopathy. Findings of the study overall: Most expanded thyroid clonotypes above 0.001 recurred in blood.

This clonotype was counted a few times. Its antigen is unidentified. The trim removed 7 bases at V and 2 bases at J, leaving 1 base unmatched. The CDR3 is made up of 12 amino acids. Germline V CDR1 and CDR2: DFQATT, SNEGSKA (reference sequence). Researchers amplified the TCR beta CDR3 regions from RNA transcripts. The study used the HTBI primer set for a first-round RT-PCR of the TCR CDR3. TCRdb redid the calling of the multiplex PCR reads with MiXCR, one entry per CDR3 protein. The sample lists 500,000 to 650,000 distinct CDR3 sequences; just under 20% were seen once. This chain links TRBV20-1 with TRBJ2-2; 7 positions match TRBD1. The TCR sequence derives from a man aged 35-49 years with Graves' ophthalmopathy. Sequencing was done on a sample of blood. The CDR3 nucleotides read TGCAGTGGGGACAGCAACACCGGGGAGCTGTTTTTT. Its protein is CSGDSNTGELFF.